What follows is one TCR beta chain and its context. Looked up from germline, CDR1 is SGHRS and CDR2 is YFSETQ. The CDR3 contains 14 residues. TCRdb re-analyzed the 5' RACE reads; it lists each CDR3 protein once, without DNA. The listing records 550,000 to 600,000 distinct CDR3 sequences. These data come from a study of T cells expressing NK-cell markers. Study context: Sorted CD3+CD56-NKG2C+, CD3+CD56+NKG2C+ and CD3+CD56+NKG2C- T cells supplied the TCR beta repertoires.

What was sequenced was blood T cells: a sorted CD56 or NKG2C T cell subset, CD4+ or CD8+ T cells, or bulk PBMC T cells (not recorded which). This sequence originates from a man younger than 35 in good health. The J gene is TRBJ1-6, the V gene TRBV5-1; absent DNA, TCRdb's TRBD1 call cannot be checked. Here the CDR3 reads CASSLETGESPLHF.